This T cell receptor (beta chain) came from a study of OX40 agonist ivuxolimab in advanced cancers. The length of the CDR3 is 13 residues. CDR1 is KGHSH and CDR2 is LQKENI in the germline V gene. The V gene lost 3 bases and the J gene lost 12 bases, with 15 bases spanning the gap. Clones were read by immunoSEQ multiplex PCR, and TCRdb kept only the in-frame ones, dropping some. This sample yields 83,000 or so clones, of which around 86% are seen a single time; less than 2.5% belongs to the top ten. The sequence came from an adult with an advanced solid tumor such as melanoma, head and neck, liver or kidney cancer. The sample here was CD4+ or CD8+ T cells sorted from blood, taken in a trial of the OX40 agonist ivuxolimab. The chain recombines TRBV18 with TRBJ2-1, with D uncertain. The DNA of the CDR3 is TGTGCCAGCTCACCGGCAGGCCGACACGGGCAGTTCTTC. Translated: CASSPAGRHGQFF.